The rows below give T cell receptor beta chains drawn from one sample of a study of cytomegalovirus exposure and HLA in healthy donors. Repertoires were generated with immunoSEQ multiplex PCR, while TCRdb's copy carries only in-frame clones and drops some. This table holds about 300,000 clones, more than 80% found once. Sequenced sample: PBMCs. These receptors all come from a man in his forties in good health and CMV-seropositive. Each CDR3 is given with its conserved first and last residue. The D gene is left open where the match is weak. Clone size is not always given. Where it is, it says once, few, many or a class for expanded clones.

DNA	CDR3	size	V	D	J
TGTGCCAGCAGTACATCGCCACAGCGGGCCTACTATGGCTACACCTTC	CASSTSPQRAYYGYTF	.	TRBV27	.	TRBJ1-2
TGTGCCAGCTCACCACGGGAGAGCAAGGGAACTGAAGCTTTCTTT	CASSPRESKGTEAFF	.	TRBV18	.	TRBJ1-1
TGTGCCAGCAGCTTGGGGTCAGGGTATACCCGCGAGCAGTACTTC	CASSLGSGYTREQYF	.	TRBV7-6	.	TRBJ2-7
TGCGCCAGCAGCTTACAGGGGACAGGATTCTACGAGCAGTACTTC	CASSLQGTGFYEQYF	.	TRBV5-1	TRBD1	TRBJ2-7
TGTGCCAGCGGTGGTAGGGGGAGCCAGCCCCAGCATTTT	CASGGRGSQPQHF	.	TRBV27	.	TRBJ1-5
TGTGCCAGCAGTCAGTCTCTGGGCGCCTACGAGCAGTACTTC	CASSQSLGAYEQYF	once	TRBV5-6	.	TRBJ2-7
TGCGCCAGCACCCCACGACAGGGACCTTCCTACGAGCAGTACTTC	CASTPRQGPSYEQYF	.	TRBV5-1	TRBD1	TRBJ2-7
TGTGCCAGCAGTTTCCCCTTTAGCGGAACCGGGGAGCTGTTTTTT	CASSFPFSGTGELFF	.	TRBV28	.	TRBJ2-2
TGTGCCAGCAGTAGACAGAAAACTTCTTATGGCTACACCTTC	CASSRQKTSYGYTF	.	TRBV6-5	.	TRBJ1-2
TGTGCCAGCAGCCCCACAGGGGGCTCCTACGAGCAGTACTTC	CASSPTGGSYEQYF	once	TRBV7-6	TRBD1	TRBJ2-7
TGTGCCAGCGGGGACTACGAGCAGTACTTC	CASGDYEQYF	.	TRBV19	.	TRBJ2-7
TGTGCCAGCTCGCAACAGGGGTCCGGAGAGACCCAGTACTTC	CASSQQGSGETQYF	.	TRBV18	TRBD1	TRBJ2-5
TGCAGCGTTGACACGTCGCTAGCGGGAGCGCCTTCGCATACGCAGTATTTT	CSVDTSLAGAPSHTQYF	.	TRBV29-1	TRBD2	TRBJ2-3
TGTGCCAGCTCACCGCAACAGAGTGAAGCTTTCTTT	CASSPQQSEAFF	once	TRBV18	.	TRBJ1-1
TGCAGTGCTGGCGGGCCGCCTGCCCTCCACTTT	CSAGGPPALHF	.	TRBV20-1	.	TRBJ1-6
TGCGCCAGCAGCCAACCGGACAGGGGGCTGGGTGTGGGCTATGGCTACACCTTC	CASSQPDRGLGVGYGYTF	.	TRBV4-1	TRBD1	TRBJ1-2
TGCGCCAGCAGCTCAAGGGGCCTGTCAGATACGCAGTATTTT	CASSSRGLSDTQYF	.	TRBV5-1	.	TRBJ2-3
TGCGCCAGCAGCCGACAGGGGGGATCCTACGAGCAGTACTTC	CASSRQGGSYEQYF	.	TRBV5-1	TRBD1	TRBJ2-7
TGTGCCAGCAGTTTATCAGCGGTCAATGAGCAGTTCTTC	CASSLSAVNEQFF	.	TRBV27	.	TRBJ2-1
TGTGCCAGCAGTACCTGGACTAGCGTCAACGAGCAGTACTTC	CASSTWTSVNEQYF	.	TRBV28	TRBD2	TRBJ2-7
TGTGCCAGTAGAATAAGCGGGAGGAACTACAATGAGCAGTTCTTC	CASRISGRNYNEQFF	.	TRBV19	TRBD2	TRBJ2-1
TGTGCCAGCAGAATACTAGCGGGAGGGATCAGTGAGCAGTTCTTC	CASRILAGGISEQFF	once	TRBV28	TRBD2	TRBJ2-1
TGTGCCAGCAGCCCAGGACTAGCGGGAGGGCCTAGTGGGGCCAACGTCCTGACTTTC	CASSPGLAGGPSGANVLTF	few	TRBV11-3	TRBD2	TRBJ2-6
TGTGCCAGCAGGGGGGGGGCTAACACTGAAGCTTTCTTT	CASRGGANTEAFF	.	TRBV7-6	.	TRBJ1-1
TGTGCCAGCAGCTTAGCGGCGGGAGCTTACAATGAGCAGTTCTTC	CASSLAAGAYNEQFF	.	TRBV7-2	TRBD2	TRBJ2-1
TGTGCCAGCAGGTACGGGACTAGCGGGAGCTACGAGCAGTACTTC	CASRYGTSGSYEQYF	.	TRBV7-9	TRBD2	TRBJ2-7
TGCGCCAGCAGCTTGGCGGGGACTCAGACCCAGTACTTC	CASSLAGTQTQYF	.	TRBV5-1	.	TRBJ2-5
TGTGCCAGTAGTATAATGGAGGGGATTAATGAAAAACTGTTTTTT	CASSIMEGINEKLFF	.	TRBV19	.	TRBJ1-4
TGTGCCAGCAATGGGGACTGGACCACAGATACGCAGTATTTT	CASNGDWTTDTQYF	.	TRBV28	.	TRBJ2-3
TGTGCCTGGATGGGGGACAGGGGCTATGGCTACACCTTC	CAWMGDRGYGYTF	.	TRBV30	TRBD1	TRBJ1-2
TGTGCCAGTAGTAGGGGACAGTTGAATGAAAAACTGTTTTTT	CASSRGQLNEKLFF	.	TRBV19	TRBD1	TRBJ1-4
TGTGCCAGCAGCCAATTACCCCCGTGGGCTAGCGAGGCCTACGAGCAGTACTTC	CASSQLPPWASEAYEQYF	.	TRBV4-2	.	TRBJ2-7
TGCGCCAGCAGCCAGGTAGCGGGAGTCGGCTACGAGCAGTACTTC	CASSQVAGVGYEQYF	.	TRBV4-3	TRBD2	TRBJ2-7
TGTGCCAGCTCACTTCAGGGGTTCGGGGAGACCCAGTACTTC	CASSLQGFGETQYF	.	TRBV18	.	TRBJ2-5
TGTGCCAGCAGCGATGGGGACAGGGGTGCAGAGACCCAGTACTTC	CASSDGDRGAETQYF	.	TRBV9	TRBD1	TRBJ2-5
TGTGCCAGCAGTGAATTGGTGCCGGGACTACCCGACTACGAGCAGTACTTC	CASSELVPGLPDYEQYF	many	TRBV6-1	TRBD2	TRBJ2-7
TGTGCCAGCAGTCGGACTAGTATCTATGAGCAGTTCTTC	CASSRTSIYEQFF	.	TRBV27	TRBD2	TRBJ2-1
TGCGCCAGCAGCCCGACTAGCGGGACCTACGAGCAGTACTTC	CASSPTSGTYEQYF	once	TRBV5-1	TRBD2	TRBJ2-7
TGTGCCAGCAGCTTAAGGACAGGGGGCGATGAGACCCAGTACTTC	CASSLRTGGDETQYF	.	TRBV13	TRBD1	TRBJ2-5
TGTGCCAGCAGTTACGGGTTGGGAGGCGGCTACACCTTC	CASSYGLGGGYTF	.	TRBV6-5	.	TRBJ1-2
TGTGCCAGCAGCTTAGGGTGGCGGGAGAACGGTGAGCAGTTCTTC	CASSLGWRENGEQFF	.	TRBV7-8	TRBD2	TRBJ2-1